This entry lists 11 T cell receptor beta chains sequenced from one sample in a study of neoadjuvant anti-PD-1 for oral cavity cancer. Produced via immunoSEQ multiplex PCR; TCRdb's table is partial and in-frame only. Found here are 65,000 to 95,000 clones, around 80% of them singletons; the top ten hold over 3%. Sequenced material: PBMCs, taken before nivolumab (anti-PD-1) treatment. The source of these receptors is a person aged 40 to 85 with oral cavity squamous cell carcinoma.

This clone was counted only a few times. The chain combines TRBV2 with TRBJ2-1; D gene unclear. Germline V gene lookup returns CDR1 SNHLY and CDR2 FYNNEI. Trimming left V 7 bases short and J 6 bases short, with 7 bases between. The CDR3 covers 11 residues. The CDR3 DNA follows: TGTGCCAGCATGGCAGGCAATGAGCAGTTCTTC. It specifies CASMAGNEQFF.

In this sample, this clone turned up a few times. The genes are TRBV2 and TRBJ1-2; D perhaps matches TRBD1 (6 bases). The CDR3 extends over 14 amino acids. Deletions cut 4 bases from V and 3 bases from J, with 12 bases between. The germline V gene encodes CDR1 SNHLY and CDR2 FYNNEI. The CDR3 DNA follows: TGTGCCAGCAGTGTTGATCCAGGGGACTATGGCTACACCTTC. Translated, it gives CASSVDPGDYGYTF. The full variable domain, with the rest looked up from reference TRBV2 and TRBJ1-2, is EPEVTQTPSHQVTQMGQEVILRCVPISNHLYFYWYRQILGQKVEFLVSFYNNEISEKSEIFDDQFSVERPDGSNFTLKIRSTKLEDSAMYFCASSVDPGDYGYTFGSGTRLTVV.

This clone came up many times. The chain couples TRBV5-6 to TRBJ1-2; TRBD1 matches 7 bases. The CDR3 loop spans 14 amino acids. The germline gives CDR1 SGHDT, CDR2 YYEEEE. J was trimmed by 5 bases and V by 3 bases; bases with no gene match: 7. The CDR3 DNA is TGTGCCAGCAGCTCCGACAGGGATTGGTATGGCTACACCTTC. Translating it yields CASSSDRDWYGYTF. Using reference TRBV5-6 and TRBJ1-2 for the parts outside the CDR3, the full variable domain is DAGVTQSPTHLIKTRGQQVTLRCSPKSGHDTVSWYQQALGQGPQFIFQYYEEEERQRGNFPDRFSGHQFPNYSSELNVNALLLGDSALYLCASSSDRDWYGYTFGSGTRLTVV.

This CDR3 reads CASRGDRGGSSTDTQYF. In nucleotides, the CDR3 is TGTGCCAGCAGAGGGGACCGTGGGGGGTCGAGCACAGATACGCAGTATTTT. The V and J genes are TRBV25-1 and TRBJ2-3, with D possibly being TRBD2 (6 bases). Germline V gene sequence: CDR1 MGHDK, CDR2 SYGVNS. The ends were cut back, 6 bases at V and 0 bases at J, with 19 bases in the middle. The CDR3 extends over 17 amino acids.

V usage is TRBV4-2 and J usage is TRBJ1-4; no reliable D call. CDR1 and CDR2 from the germline V gene are LGHNA and YNFKEQ. The CDR3 totals 15 residues. V gave up 0 bases and J gave up 3 bases, with 8 bases separating them. The CDR3 coding sequence is TGTGCCAGCAGCCAAGATCGGAACGCTAATGAAAAACTGTTTTTT. Translated: CASSQDRNANEKLFF.

This chain uses TRBV2 with TRBJ2-2; 10 bases agree with TRBD1. This CDR3 is built from 16 residues. V lost 1 base and J lost 2; bases outside the gene matches: 1. Looked up from germline, CDR1 is SNHLY and CDR2 is FYNNEI. In DNA form, the CDR3 reads TGTGCCAGCAGTGAAGGACAGGGGGCAAACACCGGGGAGCTGTTTTTT. Its protein is CASSEGQGANTGELFF.

The chain combines TRBV27 with TRBJ2-7; 12 nucleotides line up with TRBD2. CDR1 MNHEY and CDR2 SMNVEV come from the germline V gene (reference sequence). V dropped 5 bases and J dropped 5; count of bases not matched to a gene: 1. The CDR3 loop spans 13 amino acids. The CDR3 bases are TGTGCCAGCAGTCGGACTAGCGGGAACGAGCAGTACTTC. This encodes CASSRTSGNEQYF.

This clone was picked up a small number of times. This sequence joins TRBV11-1 and TRBJ2-3; 8 bases are a match to TRBD2. The CDR3 totals 14 residues. Trimming took 5 bases from V and 4 from J; bases not matched to a gene: 5. The germline CDR1 and CDR2 sequences are SGHAT and FQDESV (reference sequence). CDR3 nucleotides: TGTGCCAGCAGCCGAGCGGGAGTAGCAGATACGCAGTATTTT. Protein sequence: CASSRAGVADTQYF.

The rearrangement joins TRBV7-9 to TRBJ1-5; D is perhaps TRBD1 (6 bases). Trimming took 9 bases from V and 5 from J, leaving 14 bases between them. CDR3 length: 13 residues. Germline V gene lookup returns CDR1 SEHNR and CDR2 FQNEAQ (reference sequence). Here the CDR3 DNA reads TGTGCCAGACCGGGGGGCGTGGATCAGCCCCAGCATTTT. Protein product: CARPGGVDQPQHF. Full variable domain (remainder filled in from reference TRBV7-9 and TRBJ1-5): DTGVSQNPRHKITKRGQNVTFRCDPISEHNRLYWYRQTLGQGPEFLTYFQNEAQLEKSRLLSDRFSAERPKGSFSTLEIQRTEQGDSAMYLCARPGGVDQPQHFGDGTRLSIL.

In the case of this clone: This specimen includes other DNA sequences encoding the same CDR3. The chain couples TRBV5-1 to TRBJ1-1; D perhaps matches TRBD1 (6 bases). This CDR3 spans 14 amino acids. From germline, CDR1 is SGHRS and CDR2 YFSETQ. Trimming removed 0 bases at V and 1 base at J, with 7 bases between. The CDR3: CASSLGTANTEAFF. In nucleotides, the CDR3 is TGCGCCAGCAGCTTGGGGACAGCGAACACTGAAGCTTTCTTT.

CDR3 sequence (DNA): TGTGCCAGCTCTTTGACAGGGCCGGGCAATCAGCCCCAGCATTTT. Residues: CASSLTGPGNQPQHF. This chain joins TRBV27 and TRBJ1-5, with 7 bases identical to TRBD1. This CDR3 comprises 15 residues. Germline CDR1 and CDR2: MNHEY and SMNVEV (reference sequence). V shed 8 bases, J shed 2 bases, and the junction held 9 bases outside the gene matches.